This is a list of T cell receptor beta chains from one sample in a study of cytomegalovirus exposure and HLA in healthy donors. Generated by immunoSEQ multiplex PCR, the TCRdb table keeps only in-frame clones and is missing some. This table holds more than 110,000 clones, about 90% found once. Sequenced sample: PBMCs. Receptors originate from a man aged 18 to 29 in good health and CMV-seronegative. CDR3s include the opening cysteine and the closing phenylalanine or tryptophan. A D gene is named only where the DNA matches it firmly. Not all rows give a size; the values are once, few, many and, for expanded clones, a class.

clone_size d_call j_call v_call cdr3_aa cdr3_nt
few . TRBJ1-5 TRBV27 CASSAGVDNQPQHF TGTGCCAGCAGTGCCGGGGTCGACAATCAGCCCCAGCATTTT
. . TRBJ2-7 TRBV19 CASSIDHRRGPYEQYF TGTGCCAGTAGTATAGATCACCGGCGCGGGCCCTACGAGCAGTACTTC
few . TRBJ2-2 TRBV27 CASAYPGRPTGELFF TGTGCCAGCGCCTACCCCGGGAGACCCACCGGGGAGCTGTTTTTT
. . TRBJ1-2 TRBV7-9 CASSLTREGGYTF TGTGCCAGCAGCTTAACGAGGGAGGGTGGCTACACCTTC
. . TRBJ2-7 TRBV12-5 CASGTGPSYEQYF TGTGCTAGTGGCACAGGGCCTTCCTACGAGCAGTACTTC
once . TRBJ2-2 TRBV27 CASSINTGELFF TGTGCCAGCAGCATTAACACCGGGGAGCTGTTTTTT
. . TRBJ2-3 TRBV7-9 CASSTYLDTQYF TGTGCCAGCAGCACCTACCTAGATACGCAGTATTTT
few . TRBJ1-2 TRBV5-6 CASSSLVGGYTF TGTGCCAGCAGCTCACTAGTGGGAGGCTACACCTTC
. TRBD2 TRBJ2-1 TRBV5-1 CASSLVLAGMYSYNEQFF TGCGCCAGCAGCTTGGTTCTAGCGGGGATGTACTCCTACAATGAGCAGTTCTTC
few . TRBJ2-7 TRBV29-1 CSVARGSEQYF TGCAGCGTTGCACGGGGGTCCGAGCAGTACTTC
. . TRBJ2-5 TRBV7-6 CASSLSLRVETQYF TGTGCCAGCAGCTTAAGCCTGAGAGTGGAGACCCAGTACTTC
. TRBD2 TRBJ2-3 TRBV4-3 CASSQGGLAATDTQYF TGCGCCAGCAGCCAAGGGGGACTAGCGGCCACAGATACGCAGTATTTT
. . TRBJ2-7 TRBV27 CASSFGGDSYEQYF TGTGCCAGCAGTTTTGGCGGAGACTCCTACGAGCAGTACTTC
. TRBD2 TRBJ2-1 TRBV7-2 CASSLIAGGYNEQFF TGTGCCAGCAGTTTGATAGCGGGAGGGTACAATGAGCAGTTCTTC
. TRBD2 TRBJ2-1 TRBV10-3 CAISGGSSYNEQFF TGTGCCATCAGCGGGGGGAGCTCCTACAATGAGCAGTTCTTC
. . TRBJ1-4 TRBV27 CASSRQGTREKLFF TGTGCCAGCAGTAGGCAGGGCACACGGGAAAAACTGTTTTTT
once . TRBJ1-1 TRBV9 CASSVGDKSEAFF TGTGCCAGCAGCGTAGGCGACAAGTCTGAAGCTTTCTTT
. TRBD2 TRBJ2-2 TRBV5-4 CASSLAGLAGGRTGELFF TGTGCCAGCAGCTTGGCCGGGCTAGCGGGAGGGCGGACCGGGGAGCTGTTTTTT
few . TRBJ1-6 TRBV6-1 CASSELAGAINSPLHF TGTGCCAGCAGTGAATTAGCGGGGGCTATCAATTCACCCCTCCACTTT
. TRBD1 TRBJ1-5 TRBV12-5 CASGLAPTGIGQPQHF TGTGCTAGTGGTTTGGCTCCGACAGGGATTGGTCAGCCCCAGCATTTT
. . TRBJ2-5 TRBV5-4 CASSLAGESETQYF TGTGCCAGCAGCTTGGCAGGGGAGTCGGAGACCCAGTACTTC
. . TRBJ2-7 TRBV27 CASSLYQGSYEQYF TGTGCCAGCAGTTTATATCAGGGCTCCTACGAGCAGTACTTC
once . TRBJ2-3 TRBV2 CASAGVGADTQYF TGTGCCAGCGCAGGGGTTGGGGCAGATACGCAGTATTTT
. . TRBJ2-1 TRBV28 CASSLLTANEQFF TGTGCCAGCAGTTTGTTGACAGCGAATGAGCAGTTCTTC
few . TRBJ1-4 TRBV30 CALEGGAKEKLFF TGTGCCCTTGAGGGGGGGGCGAAGGAAAAACTGTTTTTT
. . TRBJ2-1 TRBV27 CASSRSHWSSYNEQFF TGTGCCAGCAGTCGGTCCCACTGGAGCTCCTACAATGAGCAGTTCTTC
. TRBD1 TRBJ1-1 TRBV9 CASSQGQGNTEAFF TGTGCCAGCAGCCAGGGACAGGGGAACACTGAAGCTTTCTTT